The T cell receptor (beta chain) under discussion was sequenced for a study of OX40 agonist ivuxolimab in advanced cancers. As for the study in general: At doses from 0.01 to 10 mg/kg, patients were given intravenous ivuxolimab every 2 weeks. Points from the study as a whole: There was clonal expansion of CD4+ and CD8+ blood T cells by week 6 at 0.1 to 3.0 mg/kg.

The protocol was immunoSEQ multiplex PCR, while the TCRdb copy is restricted to in-frame clones and leaves out a portion. The top ten hold more than 4% of the sample, which has around 70,000 clones, 81% seen once. Comment on this clone: Antigen unknown.

V was pared by 6 bases and J by 0 bases, with 20 bases between. Germline values: CDR1 MNHEY, CDR2 SMNVEV (reference sequence). This CDR3 region has 17 residues. Here the sequenced sample was CD4+ or CD8+ T cells sorted from blood, taken in a trial of the OX40 agonist ivuxolimab. J is TRBJ1-1 and V is TRBV27; D is uncertain. This TCR was recovered from an adult with an advanced solid tumor such as melanoma, head and neck, liver or kidney cancer. The CDR3 DNA sequence: TGTGCCAGCAGCCTTTATTCCCAGGTTATCATGAACACTGAAGCTTTCTTT. This encodes CASSLYSQVIMNTEAFF.